A single sample gave rise to the 28 T cell receptor beta chains below, sequenced in a study of CD8+ T cells in alopecia areata. Sequencing used cDNA as its template, made by extracting RNA and reverse transcribing it. The data were produced by immunoSEQ multiplex PCR, yet TCRdb's version contains in-frame clones alone and is incomplete. Captured here are under 350,000 clones, none seen once; the top ten comprise 1.2%. A panel of CD4, CD8alpha, NKG2D, NKG2ACE and other markers served to sort pooled cutaneous lymph node cells. Input material: CD4+ T cells sorted from a lymph node. The receptors shown here come from a C3H/HeJ mouse with alopecia areata. These mice share the MHC haplotype H2-k.

This clone was recorded a few times. Genes and germline are mouse. The read ends 4 residues shy of where the CDR3 ends; the end is completed using the germline J gene. This chain links TRBV5 with TRBJ1-1, with D tentatively TRBD1 (6 bases). The CDR3 covers 15 residues. V was trimmed by 0 bases and J by 3 bases, leaving 11 bases between them. Per germline, CDR1 LGHNA and CDR2 YNLKQL (reference sequence). Incomplete CDR3 DNA: TGTGCCAGCAGCCAAGAAGGGGGAAAGGACACA. This encodes CASSQEGGKDT. The entire CDR3 protein reads CASSQEGGKDTEVFF.

A few counts support this clone. Gene names and germline refer to mouse. The read is 4 residues too short to cover the CDR3 end, so that end is filled in from the germline J gene. At the DNA level, this CDR3 is encoded by other sequences in the same sample as well. V gene TRBV19 combines with J gene TRBJ2-5; D gene uncertain. Trimming cost V 1 base and J 0 bases, with 6 bases left between them. Germline V CDR1 and CDR2: FNHDT, SITEND (reference sequence). CDR3 size: 14 residues. CDR3 region: CASSIQLNQDTQYF. CDR3 DNA (partial): TGTGCCAGCAGTATACAGCTTAACCAAGAC.

With regard to this clone: Here the gene names and germline are mouse. The CDR3 reads CASSVGGPSSYEQYF. The CDR3 DNA, read in part, is TGTGCCAGCAGTGTCGGGGGGCCGAGCTCCTAT. V usage is TRBV13-1 and J usage is TRBJ2-7, with D possibly matching TRBD2 (7 bases). The CDR3 end is not reached by the read, which stops 4 residues before it; the germline J gene fills it in. The CDR3 spans 15 residues. In germline, CDR1 is NSHNY, CDR2 SYGAGN. The V and J ends lost 3 bases and 0 bases respectively, with 13 bases between them.

A remark on this clone: All gene names here are mouse names. The CDR3 extends 4 residues past the end of the read, so its final part is completed from the germline J gene. The same CDR3 also results from other DNA sequences found in this sample. The chain employs TRBV19 and TRBJ1-1, with 11 bases matching TRBD1. The CDR3 loop spans 14 amino acids. V shed 2 bases, J shed 4 bases, and the junction held 1 base outside the gene matches. Per the germline V gene, CDR1 is FNHDT and CDR2 is SITEND (reference sequence). This chain's CDR3 is CASSIGTGGTEVFF. The DNA read from the CDR3 is TGTGCCAGCAGTATTGGGACAGGGGGCACA.

With respect to this clone: Germline and genes: mouse. The same CDR3 can be traced to other DNA sequences in this sample. The part of the CDR3 DNA that was read is TGTGCCAGCAGCCCGGGGGGGCGCGCAGAA. Translation: CASSPGGRAE. The whole CDR3 protein is CASSPGGRAETLYF. The chain combines TRBV5 with TRBJ2-3; 8 nucleotides line up with TRBD2. The CDR3 goes on 4 residues after the read ends, and that part is filled in from the germline J gene. With V trimmed by 4 bases and J by 3 bases, 3 bases remained unmatched. Looked up from germline, CDR1 is LGHNA and CDR2 is YNLKQL (reference sequence). This CDR3 has 14 residues.

About this clone: Gene names follow the mouse nomenclature. The DNA ends 4 residues before the CDR3 does, and the rest of the CDR3 is filled in from the germline J gene. The chain combines TRBV19 with TRBJ2-4, with 10 bases matching TRBD2. Per the germline V gene, CDR1 is FNHDT and CDR2 is SITEND (reference sequence). This CDR3 has 14 residues. Incomplete CDR3 DNA: TGTGCCAGCAGTATCTGGGGGGGCGCGAAC. It is translated as CASSIWGGAN. The CDR3, in full, reads CASSIWGGANTLYF.

This clone has more than one count but fewer than ten. Being one base from a much bigger clone, this may be a read error. Gene names denote mouse genes. From the germline J gene comes the end of the CDR3, since the read stops 4 residues before it. Other DNA sequences within the sample encode an identical CDR3. The J gene is TRBJ2-5, the V gene TRBV19, with TRBD1 matching 8 bases. J lost 3 bases, V lost 3 bases, and 0 bases had no gene match. The CDR3 consists of 13 residues. Germline V gives CDR1 FNHDT, CDR2 SITEND (reference sequence). CDR3: CASSNRGQDTQYF. The covered CDR3 bases are TGTGCCAGCAGTAACAGGGGGCAAGAC.

Turning to this clone: The genes and germline here are from mouse. The sequence runs out 4 residues before the end of the CDR3; the remainder is reconstructed from the germline J gene. Other DNA sequences from this sample encode an identical CDR3 as well. The chain joins TRBV13-2 to TRBJ2-5; 8 nucleotides line up with TRBD1. CDR3 length: 14 amino acids. Germline CDR1 and CDR2: NNHNN and SYGAGS (reference sequence). The chain's CDR3 is CASGDADREDTQYF. Incomplete CDR3 DNA: TGTGCCAGCGGTGATGCGGACAGGGAAGAC.

Comment on this clone: The gene names given are mouse names. The read halts 4 residues ahead of the CDR3 end, with the missing end drawn from the germline J gene. V is TRBV13-1 and J is TRBJ2-3; 9 positions agree with TRBD2. After removal of 3 bases from V and 0 bases from J, the junction contained 5 bases not matched to a gene. CDR1 is NSHNY and CDR2 is SYGAGN in the germline V gene. The CDR3 is 16 amino acids. Partial CDR3 DNA: TGTGCCAGCAGTGCTGGGGGGGGAACTAGTGCAGAA. Protein sequence: CASSAGGGTSAE. The full CDR3 protein is CASSAGGGTSAETLYF.

About this clone itself: The genes and germline here are from mouse. The CDR3 end falls 4 residues outside the read, so it is completed with the germline J gene. The same CDR3 arises from other DNA sequences in this sample as well. The chain is built from TRBV1 and TRBJ1-1, with no clear D. The germline V gene has CDR1 NSQYPW and CDR2 LRSPGD (reference sequence). CDR3 length: 12 residues. CDR3 region: CTCSATRTEVFF. The part of the CDR3 DNA that was read is TGCACCTGCAGTGCGACCAGAACA.

Concerning this clone: These gene names are mouse names. The DNA ends 4 residues before the CDR3 does, and the rest of the CDR3 is filled in from the germline J gene. The gene calls are TRBV19 and TRBJ2-1; 9 bases fit TRBD1. The germline CDR1 and CDR2 sequences are FNHDT and SITEND (reference sequence). This CDR3 spans 15 amino acids. The trim removed 5 bases at V and 4 bases at J, leaving 7 bases unmatched. CDR3: CASSLGGTGYAEQFF. The sequenced CDR3 bases are TGTGCCAGCAGCCTAGGGGGGACAGGGTATGCT.

Comments on this clone: All gene names here are mouse names. The CDR3 end falls 4 residues outside the read, so it is completed with the germline J gene. This chain uses TRBV5 with TRBJ2-3; 11 nucleotides agree with TRBD1. This CDR3 contains 15 residues. Germline-derived CDR1 and CDR2 are LGHNA and YNLKQL (reference sequence). The CDR3 is CASSQVGTGGETLYF. The sequenced CDR3 bases are TGTGCCAGCAGCCAAGTAGGGACAGGGGGAGAA.

Note on this clone: The genes are named according to mouse. The CDR3 end lies 4 residues beyond the end of the read and is filled in from the germline J gene. In the same sample, other DNA sequences code for this CDR3. The chain has TRBV1 and TRBJ2-3; 9 bases are shared with TRBD1. Germline V gene data show CDR1 as NSQYPW and CDR2 as LRSPGD (reference sequence). This CDR3 has 15 residues. The V gene end was trimmed by 3 bases and the J gene end by 0 bases; junction bases not matched to a gene: 1. The CDR3 loop reads CTCSATGGSAETLYF. CDR3 DNA (partial): TGCACCTGCAGTGCGACAGGGGGGAGTGCAGAA.

This clone was seen a few times. Gene names denote mouse genes. The read falls 4 residues short of the CDR3 end, and the missing part is taken from the germline J gene. The rearrangement links TRBV19 to TRBJ2-7; 10 bases fit TRBD1. CDR1 is FNHDT and CDR2 is SITEND in the germline V gene (reference sequence). The J segment lost 2 bases and the V segment lost 4 bases, leaving 6 bases of the junction unmatched. The CDR3 has 15 residues. The CDR3 here is CASSWDRGSAYEQYF. The covered CDR3 bases are TGTGCCAGCAGTTGGGACAGGGGAAGCGCCTAT.

Of note for this clone: Gene names and germline match the mouse. The read terminates 4 residues ahead of where the CDR3 ends, so the germline J gene completes it. This chain links TRBV31 with TRBJ2-4; 7 bases match TRBD2. The J segment lost 1 base and the V segment lost 1 base, leaving 5 bases of the junction unmatched. The CDR3 length is 15 residues. Germline lookup yields CDR1 GKSSPN and CDR2 SITVG. CDR3 DNA, as far as it was read: TGTGCCTGGAGTCCTCTAGGACTGGGTCAAAAC. Translating gives CAWSPLGLGQN. The complete CDR3 reads CAWSPLGLGQNTLYF.

A remark on this clone: All gene names here are mouse names. Read sequence stops 4 residues before the CDR3 end, and the germline J gene provides the missing end. The rearrangement links TRBV13-1 to TRBJ1-2, with 8 bases aligning to TRBD1. Germline trimming cut 5 bases from V and 0 bases from J; bases unmatched to any gene: 6. The CDR3 is 15 residues long. Germline lookup yields CDR1 NSHNY and CDR2 SYGAGN. The sequenced CDR3 bases are TGTGCCAGCAGGGGTCACAGGGGGGCAAACTCC. This sequence encodes CASRGHRGANS. The whole CDR3 sequence is CASRGHRGANSDYTF.

Remarks on this clone: The DNA is left out, because the CDR3 cannot be placed on it with certainty; the CDR3 is given as TCRdb lists it. Genes and germline are mouse. J is TRBJ1-2 and V is TRBV23; the DNA was not compared with TRBD1, the D call given in the table. From germline, CDR1 is KGHTA and CDR2 FQNQQP. 16 amino acids form the CDR3, both terminal residues included. The CDR3 loop reads CAPAVNPDNANSDYTF.

Details on this clone: All gene names here are mouse names. The read stops 4 residues short of the end of the CDR3; the missing end is completed from the germline J gene. Other nucleotide sequences in the sample specify the same CDR3. The J gene is TRBJ1-2, the V gene TRBV19; TRBD1 matches at 9 bases. The length of the CDR3 is 13 residues. The V segment lost 3 bases and the J segment 3 bases; nucleotides outside the gene matches: 0. Looked up from germline, CDR1 is FNHDT and CDR2 is SITEND (reference sequence). The CDR3 loop is CASSRDRDSDYTF. Partial CDR3 DNA: TGTGCCAGCAGTAGGGACAGGGACTCC.

This clone came up a few times. Germline and genes: mouse. The read halts 4 residues ahead of the CDR3 end, with the missing end drawn from the germline J gene. The V and J genes are TRBV1 and TRBJ2-1, with 10 bases lining up with TRBD1. This CDR3 is 16 amino acids long. Germline CDR1 NSQYPW, CDR2 LRSPGD (reference sequence). V lost 3 bases and J lost 3; bases outside the gene matches: 5. Incomplete CDR3 DNA: TGCACCTGCAGTGCCCCTTGGACAGGGGGCTATGCT. Translation: CTCSAPWTGGYA. The CDR3 in full is CTCSAPWTGGYAEQFF.

On this clone: Gene names denote mouse genes. The missing CDR3 end, 4 residues past where the read stops, is filled in from the germline J gene. This sequence joins TRBV14 and TRBJ2-5, with TRBD2 matching 11 bases. Germline V gene data show CDR1 as SGHDT and CDR2 as FRDEAV. CDR3 length equals 15 residues. The chain's CDR3 is CASSSGTGGWDTQYF. CDR3 DNA, as far as it was read: TGTGCCAGCAGCTCAGGGACTGGGGGATGGGAC. Filled out from reference TRBV14 and TRBJ2-5, the complete variable domain reads EAGVTQSPRYAVLQEGQAVSFWCDPISGHDTLYWYQQPRDQGPQLLVYFRDEAVIDNSQLPSDRFSAVRPKGTNSTLKIQSAKQGDTATYLCASSSGTGGWDTQYFGPGTRLLVL.

There are a few counts of this clone. Gene names are mouse gene names. The read terminates 4 residues before the CDR3 end, so the remaining end is supplied by the germline J gene. The chain joins TRBV19 to TRBJ2-1; 8 bases align to TRBD2. The CDR3 is 15 residues long. The J segment lost 1 base and the V segment lost 5 bases, leaving 5 bases of the junction unmatched. Germline-derived CDR1 and CDR2 are FNHDT and SITEND (reference sequence). Partial CDR3 DNA: TGTGCCAGCAGACACGGGACTGGAAACTATGCT. Translating it yields CASRHGTGNYA. The entire CDR3 protein is CASRHGTGNYAEQFF.

This clone showed up many times. Genes and germline are mouse. Read coverage stops 4 residues before the CDR3 terminus; the germline J gene supplies the remainder. Distinct nucleotide sequences in the sample also encode this CDR3. The chain links TRBV1 to TRBJ1-2, with a weak D call TRBD1 (6 bases). The CDR3 runs 15 residues. V lost 0 bases, J lost 3 bases, and 11 bases lay in between. Per the germline V gene, CDR1 is NSQYPW and CDR2 is LRSPGD (reference sequence). The CDR3 DNA, read in part, is TGCACCTGCAGTGCAGAGGGCAGGGGAGACTCC. Amino acid sequence: CTCSAEGRGDS. The whole CDR3 protein reads CTCSAEGRGDSDYTF.

This clone has more than one count but fewer than ten. The germline and genes are mouse ones. The read comes to an end 4 residues before the CDR3 does, leaving the germline J gene to fill in the end. The chain carries TRBV13-1 and TRBJ2-3; TRBD1 matches 7 bases. Germline V CDR1 and CDR2: NSHNY, SYGAGN. The CDR3 extends over 13 amino acids. Trimming at V came to 5 bases and at J to 3 bases, leaving 3 bases not matched to a gene. CDR3 region: CASSTGEAETLYF. The sequenced part of the CDR3 DNA is TGTGCCAGCAGCACAGGGGAGGCAGAA.

This clone was picked up a small number of times. Mouse gene names and germline throughout. Read sequence stops 4 residues before the CDR3 end, and the germline J gene provides the missing end. This chain links TRBV13-2 with TRBJ2-1; 10 bases map to TRBD2. The V gene's germline CDR1 is NNHNN and CDR2 SYGAGS (reference sequence). The length of the CDR3 is 13 residues. Incomplete CDR3 DNA: TGTGCCAGCGGGGGACTGGGGAGGGCT. The encoded protein is CASGGLGRA. The CDR3 as a whole reads CASGGLGRAEQFF.

This clone has just a few counts. Gene names follow the mouse nomenclature. The DNA ends 4 residues before the CDR3 does, and the rest of the CDR3 is filled in from the germline J gene. This chain links TRBV19 with TRBJ2-5; TRBD1 agrees at 8 bases. The CDR3 is 14 residues long. Trimming at V came to 5 bases and at J to 2 bases, leaving 4 bases not matched to a gene. The germline V gene encodes CDR1 FNHDT and CDR2 SITEND (reference sequence). The CDR3 is CASRMTGAQDTQYF. CDR3 DNA (partial): TGTGCCAGCAGAATGACAGGGGCCCAAGAC.

Concerning this clone itself: Gene names are the mouse ones. This CDR3 is also generated by other DNA sequences in the sample. This chain's CDR3 is CASSIGGARAETLYF. The CDR3 DNA, read in part, is TGTGCCAGCAGTATAGGGGGGGCAAGGGCAGAA. This chain connects TRBV19 to TRBJ2-3, with a weak D call TRBD2 (7 bases). The CDR3 goes on 4 residues after the read ends, and that part is filled in from the germline J gene. The CDR3 length is 15 residues. Germline CDR1 is FNHDT and CDR2 is SITEND (reference sequence). With 0 bases removed from V and 3 bases from J, the gap between germline ends came to 11 bases.

Worth noting for this clone: Gene names and germline refer to mouse. The DNA ends 4 residues before the CDR3 does, and the rest of the CDR3 is filled in from the germline J gene. The V and J genes are TRBV1 and TRBJ2-2, with D possibly matching TRBD1 (6 bases). Deletions cut 2 bases from V and 3 bases from J, with 10 bases between. The CDR3 has 15 residues. Germline CDR1 NSQYPW, CDR2 LRSPGD (reference sequence). CDR3 DNA, as far as it was read: TGCACCTGCAGTGCACAGGGGTTAGACACCGGG. Protein product: CTCSAQGLDTG. The full CDR3 sequence reads CTCSAQGLDTGQLYF.

This clone was recorded a few times. The gene names here belong to mouse. The read falls 4 residues short of the CDR3 end, and the missing part is taken from the germline J gene. This chain joins TRBV1 and TRBJ2-1, with 8 bases identical to TRBD1. In germline, CDR1 is NSQYPW, CDR2 LRSPGD (reference sequence). The junction had 4 bases not matched to a gene; V was cut back by 0 bases and J by 6 bases. CDR3 length: 15 amino acids. CDR3 protein: CTCSADGRGRAEQFF. The covered CDR3 bases are TGCACCTGCAGTGCAGATGGCAGGGGGCGTGCT.